This TCR beta chain was recorded in a study of human T cells and chemical hapten exposure. Study-level points and caveats: Expanded TCR counts at PT1 went up together with patch test score, a positive correlation.

The sample's time point: patch test 2, 6 weeks after DPC sensitization. The treatment denotes: therapeutic diphenylcyclopropenone sensitization with weekly scalp DPC. Looked up from germline, CDR1 is ENHRY and CDR2 is SYGVKD. The CDR3 is 15 residues long. Trimming took off 4 bases at V and 3 bases at J, with 15 bases between the two ends. This clonotype was observed at least ten times. Its antigen is undetermined. As handled by the study authors: Between roughly 23,224 and 700,000 TCRs appeared in each sample, and the median stood at around 92,000. TCRdb re-derived calls from the RACE reads in MiXCR, one entry per CDR3 protein. Here the V and J calls rest on TCRdb's processing, not on the authors' analysis. This table has approximately 120,000 distinct CDR3 sequences, less than 10% appearing once.

This chain links TRBV10-3 with TRBJ1-1; D ambiguous. The input for sequencing was whole blood, taken in connection with sensitization to the hapten diphenylcyclopropenone (DPC). The clonotype comes from a woman aged 40 to 55 with alopecia areata. Some clones in this sample may be carry-over from other donors' samples. The CDR3 DNA reads as TGTGCCATCAGTGGGATGGGAGGGTCGGACACTGAAGCTTTCTTT. This gives the protein CAISGMGGSDTEAFF.